These T cell receptor beta chains were read from a single sample in a study of CD8 T cells in ankylosing spondylitis. One entry per CDR3 protein results from TCRdb running MiXCR on the 5' RACE reads. The sample includes tens of thousands of distinct CDR3 sequences, about 5.5% of them seen just once. The sample taken for sequencing was blood, either unsorted or a sorted T cell fraction (not recorded which). The receptor set was obtained from a male donor with ankylosing spondylitis or in good health (not recorded which). Both conserved end residues are part of each CDR3. The order of the fields is V gene, clone size, D gene, J gene, CDR3 DNA, CDR3 protein. The D gene is left open where the match is weak. Clone size is stated in some rows and not others, as once, few, many or a class when expanded.

>TRBV5-5|-|TRBD1|TRBJ1-5
TGTGCCAGCAGCAAGGACAGGGATCAGCCCCAGCATTTT
CASSKDRDQPQHF
>TRBV18|-|-|TRBJ2-1
TGTGCCAGCTCGGCAGGAAATGAGCAGTTCTTC
CASSAGNEQFF
>TRBV20-1|many|-|TRBJ2-5
TGCAGTGCTAGAGTCGGGAAGGTTGGTGCCAAAGAGACCCAGTACTTC
CSARVGKVGAKETQYF
>TRBV29-1|many|-|TRBJ1-1
TGCAGCGCCCAATCGACAGCGTCGAACACTGAAGCTTTCTTT
CSAQSTASNTEAFF
>TRBV7-8|many|-|TRBJ2-5
TGTGCCAGCAGACCTAGGTACCAAGAGACCCAGTACTTC
CASRPRYQETQYF
>TRBV5-1|many|TRBD2|TRBJ2-7
TGCGCCAGCACCATCGGGGGGACGGACACCTACGAGCAGTACTTC
CASTIGGTDTYEQYF
>TRBV7-6|many|-|TRBJ1-5
TGTGCCAGCAGCGTAGATGACAGATTCAATCAGCCCCAGCATTTT
CASSVDDRFNQPQHF
>TRBV2|many|-|TRBJ2-3
TGTGCCACCCTAACAGGGCTTAAGACAGATACGCAGTATTTT
CATLTGLKTDTQYF
>TRBV7-9|many|-|TRBJ2-3
TGTGCCAGCAGCTTAATGGCAGGGGTCGGGGATACGCAGTATTTT
CASSLMAGVGDTQYF
>TRBV24-1|many|TRBD1|TRBJ1-1
TGTGCCACCAGTGGGGGGACAGCCGAAGCTTTCTTT
CATSGGTAEAFF
>TRBV5-1|many|TRBD1|TRBJ2-1
TGCGCCAGCAGCTTGTCGGCACAGGGGCTCCAACCTTCCTACAATGAGCAGTTCTTC
CASSLSAQGLQPSYNEQFF
>TRBV6-5|many|-|TRBJ2-7
TGTGCCAGCAGTTACTCGATGGTAGCGGCGAACTACGAGCAGTACTTC
CASSYSMVAANYEQYF
>TRBV20-1|few|TRBD1|TRBJ1-5
TGCAGTGCTAGATTACCTACAGGGGATAATCAGCCCCAGCATTTT
CSARLPTGDNQPQHF
>TRBV29-1|many|-|TRBJ2-5
TGCAGCGCGTCGTGGGGAACGGAGACCCAGTACTTC
CSASWGTETQYF
>TRBV2|many|-|TRBJ2-2
TGTGCCAGCAGCGCTCTCTGGACCGGGGAGCTGTTTTTT
CASSALWTGELFF
>TRBV10-3|many|-|TRBJ1-2
TGTGCCATCAGTGGCGCTCCAGGGTGGAACTATGGCTACACCTTC
CAISGAPGWNYGYTF
>TRBV18|few|-|TRBJ2-7
TGTGCCAGCTCGCTCAGCGGACACGGCTCAAACGAGCAGTACTTC
CASSLSGHGSNEQYF
>TRBV24-1|many|-|TRBJ2-3
TGTGCCACCAGTGACCCCAGAGGTGCGGGCACAGATACGCAGTATTTT
CATSDPRGAGTDTQYF
>TRBV3-1|many|TRBD2|TRBJ2-3
TGTGCCACCTCGTCCCGGCTAGCGGACCGCACAGATACGCAGTATTTT
CATSSRLADRTDTQYF
>TRBV6-6|many|-|TRBJ2-1
TGTGCCAGCAGTTCCACAGGGGGGGGTGAGCAGTTCTTC
CASSSTGGGEQFF
>TRBV7-8|many|-|TRBJ1-6
TGTGCCAGCAGCTTATGGAGGCGGACACATAATAATTCACCCCTCCACTTT
CASSLWRRTHNNSPLHF
>TRBV4-3|many|TRBD1|TRBJ1-4
TGCGCCAGCAGCCGCCCCGACAGGGGGATGGGTGAAAAACTGTTTTTT
CASSRPDRGMGEKLFF
>TRBV11-2|many|-|TRBJ2-1
TGTGCCAGCAGCTTAGATTCTCTCATCTCCTACAATGAGCAGTTCTTC
CASSLDSLISYNEQFF
>TRBV7-9|many|-|TRBJ1-2
TGTGCCAGCAGCCCCCCGGCGAGGGGGACACTTTATGGCTACACCTTC
CASSPPARGTLYGYTF
>TRBV12-3/TRBV12-4|many|-|TRBJ1-1
TGTGCCAGCAATGGACAGATGAACACTGAAGCTTTCTTT
CASNGQMNTEAFF
>TRBV9|many|-|TRBJ2-3
TGTGCCAGCAGCCCCAATGCCCGCACAGATACGCAGTATTTT
CASSPNARTDTQYF
>TRBV4-2|many|-|TRBJ1-3
TGTGCCAGCAGCCTTGTGATGGGATACGACTCTGGAAACACCATATATTTT
CASSLVMGYDSGNTIYF
>TRBV7-2|many|-|TRBJ2-5
TGTGCCAGCAGCTTGTTTGATTCCCAAGAGACCCAGTACTTC
CASSLFDSQETQYF
>TRBV7-3|many|TRBD1|TRBJ2-1
TGTGCCAGCAGCTTATTCAAACCGTCCGGGACAGGGGGCAATGAGCAGTTCTTC
CASSLFKPSGTGGNEQFF
>TRBV6-2/TRBV6-3|many|TRBD2|TRBJ2-3
TGTGCCAGCAGTTACTCGACGGGGGGAGATACGCAGTATTTT
CASSYSTGGDTQYF
>TRBV15|many|-|TRBJ2-7
TGTGCCACCAGCAGAGGCCCGGGCGAGGGCGGCTACGAGCAGTACTTC
CATSRGPGEGGYEQYF
>TRBV30|many|TRBD1|TRBJ1-1
TGTGCCTGGAGTCCCTTACAGGGGTTCGGCACTGAAGCTTTCTTT
CAWSPLQGFGTEAFF
>TRBV20-1|many|TRBD2|TRBJ2-2
TGCAGTGCTAGGGACAAGCGGGAGCTGTCCGGGGAGCTGTTTTTT
CSARDKRELSGELFF
>TRBV5-1|many|-|TRBJ2-1
TGCGCCAGCACCGGGGACGGATACAATGAGCAGTTCTTC
CASTGDGYNEQFF
>TRBV5-6|many|-|TRBJ2-5
TGTGCCAGCAGCCCTGCGAGGGAAGAGACCCAGTACTTC
CASSPAREETQYF
>TRBV7-2|few|TRBD1|TRBJ2-6
TGTGCCAGCAGCCTACAGGGGGCGGGTGGGGCCAACGTCCTGACTTTC
CASSLQGAGGANVLTF
>TRBV29-1|-|-|TRBJ2-5
TGCAGCGGGCGAGACTTTTTCGGAGAGACCAAGTACTTC
CSGRDFFGETKYF
>TRBV11-1|many|TRBD2|TRBJ2-7
TGTGCCAGCAGCCCCAAGGCGACTAGCGGGAGGGCCTTAAACGAGCAGTACTTC
CASSPKATSGRALNEQYF
>TRBV20-1|many|TRBD2|TRBJ2-1
TGCAGTGCTAGAGATCTGGGCGGGAGGGTGACCTACAATGAGCAGTTCTTC
CSARDLGGRVTYNEQFF
>TRBV6-5|many|TRBD1|TRBJ1-6
TGTGCCAGCAGTTTTCAGGGGGCGCGATCACCCCTCCACTTT
CASSFQGARSPLHF